The table lists the clone carrying this T cell receptor (beta chain) with a few counts. The V gene lost 4 bases and the J gene lost 7 bases, with 19 bases spanning the gap. CDR1 is KGHDR and CDR2 is SFDVKD in the germline V gene. The CDR3 runs to 16 residues. TCRdb reprocessed the RT-PCR reads with MiXCR, giving one entry per CDR3 protein. The sample gives around 700,000 distinct CDR3 sequences, approximately 15% of which show up once; roughly 3.6% is in the top ten. The receptor's source is a female donor in good health, serving as a healthy control. The V and J genes are TRBV24-1 and TRBJ2-1, with D unclear. The sample taken for sequencing was memory CD4+ T cells from blood. Here the CDR3 reads CATSEGRRGDENEQFF. The CDR3, as DNA: TGTGCCACCAGTGAAGGACGTCGCGGCGACGAGAATGAGCAGTTCTTC.